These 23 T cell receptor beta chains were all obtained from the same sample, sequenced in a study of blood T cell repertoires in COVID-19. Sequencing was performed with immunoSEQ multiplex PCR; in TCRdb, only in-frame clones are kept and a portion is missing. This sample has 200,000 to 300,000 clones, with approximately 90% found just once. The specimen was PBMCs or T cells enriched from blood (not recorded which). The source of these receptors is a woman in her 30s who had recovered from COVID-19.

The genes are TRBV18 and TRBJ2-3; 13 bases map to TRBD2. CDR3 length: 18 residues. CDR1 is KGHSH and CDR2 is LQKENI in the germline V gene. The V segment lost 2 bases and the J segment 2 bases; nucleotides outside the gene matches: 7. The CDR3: CASSPETSGRHLTDTQYF. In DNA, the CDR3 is TGTGCCAGCTCACCAGAGACTAGCGGGAGGCACCTCACAGATACGCAGTATTTT.

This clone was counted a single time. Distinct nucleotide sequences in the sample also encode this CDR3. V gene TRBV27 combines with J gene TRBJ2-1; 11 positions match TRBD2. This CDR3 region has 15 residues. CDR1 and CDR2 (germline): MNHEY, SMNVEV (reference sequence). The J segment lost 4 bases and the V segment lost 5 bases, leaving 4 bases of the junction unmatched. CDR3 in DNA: TGTGCCAGCAGTCTCGGGACTAGCGGTTACAATGAGCAGTTCTTC. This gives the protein CASSLGTSGYNEQFF.

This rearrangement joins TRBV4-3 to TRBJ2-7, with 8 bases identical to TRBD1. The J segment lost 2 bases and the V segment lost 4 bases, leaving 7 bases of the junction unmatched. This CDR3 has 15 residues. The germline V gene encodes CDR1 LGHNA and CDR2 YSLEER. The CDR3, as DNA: TGCGCCAGCAGCCCGTCCCGGACAGGGCCCTACGAGCAGTACTTC. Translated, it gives CASSPSRTGPYEQYF.

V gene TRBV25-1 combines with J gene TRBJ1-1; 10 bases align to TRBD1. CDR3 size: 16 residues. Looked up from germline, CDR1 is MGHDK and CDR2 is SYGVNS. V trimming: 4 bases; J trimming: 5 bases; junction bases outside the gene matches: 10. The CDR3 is CASSASATGGKTEAFF. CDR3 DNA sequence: TGTGCCAGCAGTGCCTCAGCGACAGGGGGCAAAACTGAAGCTTTCTTT.

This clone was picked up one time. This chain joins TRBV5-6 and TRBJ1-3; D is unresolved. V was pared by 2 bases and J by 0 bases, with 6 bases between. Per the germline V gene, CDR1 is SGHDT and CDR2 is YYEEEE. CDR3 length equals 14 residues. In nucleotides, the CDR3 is TGTGCCAGCAGCTTCAGGTTCTCTGGAAACACCATATATTTT. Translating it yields CASSFRFSGNTIYF.

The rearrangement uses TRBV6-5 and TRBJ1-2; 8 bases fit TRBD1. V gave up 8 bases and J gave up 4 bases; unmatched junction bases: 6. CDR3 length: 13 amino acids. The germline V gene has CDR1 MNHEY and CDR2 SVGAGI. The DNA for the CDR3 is TGTGCCAGCGCCCCTGGACAGGGCTATGGCTACACCTTC. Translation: CASAPGQGYGYTF.

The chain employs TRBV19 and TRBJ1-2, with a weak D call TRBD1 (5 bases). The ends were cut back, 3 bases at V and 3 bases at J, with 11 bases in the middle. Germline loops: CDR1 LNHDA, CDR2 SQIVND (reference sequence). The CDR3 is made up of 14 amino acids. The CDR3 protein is CASSIGGPHYGYTF. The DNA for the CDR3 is TGTGCCAGTAGTATCGGGGGACCGCACTATGGCTACACCTTC.

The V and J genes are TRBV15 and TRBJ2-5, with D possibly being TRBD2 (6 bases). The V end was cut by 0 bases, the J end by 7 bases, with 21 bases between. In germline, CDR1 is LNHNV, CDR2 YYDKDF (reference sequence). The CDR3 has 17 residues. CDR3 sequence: CATSRDLGLSSTGTQYF. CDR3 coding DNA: TGTGCCACCAGCAGAGATTTGGGACTCTCATCCACTGGGACCCAGTACTTC.

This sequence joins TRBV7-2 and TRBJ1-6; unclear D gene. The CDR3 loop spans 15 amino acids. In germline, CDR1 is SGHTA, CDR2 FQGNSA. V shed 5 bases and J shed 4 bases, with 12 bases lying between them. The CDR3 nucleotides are TGTGCCAGCAGCACCCGCCGAGCGTATAATTCACCCCTCCACTTT. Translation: CASSTRRAYNSPLHF.

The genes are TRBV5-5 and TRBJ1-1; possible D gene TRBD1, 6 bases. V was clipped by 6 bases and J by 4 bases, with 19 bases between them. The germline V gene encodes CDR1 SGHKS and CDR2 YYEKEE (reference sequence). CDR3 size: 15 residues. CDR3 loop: CASTRGGQSGTEAFF. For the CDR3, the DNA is TGTGCCAGCACCCGGGGTGGACAGTCGGGCACTGAAGCTTTCTTT.

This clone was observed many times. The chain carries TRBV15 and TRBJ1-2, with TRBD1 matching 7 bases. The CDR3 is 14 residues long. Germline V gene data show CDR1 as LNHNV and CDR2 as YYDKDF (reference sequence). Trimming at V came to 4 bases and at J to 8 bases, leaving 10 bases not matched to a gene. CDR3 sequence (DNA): TGTGCCACCAGCAACCGTAAGACAGGGTCCGGCTACACCTTC. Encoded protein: CATSNRKTGSGYTF.

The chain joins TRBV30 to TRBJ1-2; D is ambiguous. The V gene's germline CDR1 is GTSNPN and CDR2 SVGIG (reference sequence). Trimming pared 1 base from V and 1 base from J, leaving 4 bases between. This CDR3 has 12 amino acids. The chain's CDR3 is CAWSGSNYGYTF. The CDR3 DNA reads TGTGCCTGGAGTGGTAGTAACTATGGCTACACCTTC. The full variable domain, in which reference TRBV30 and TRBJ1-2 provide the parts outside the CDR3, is SQTIHQWPATLVQPVGSPLSLECTVEGTSNPNLYWYRQAAGRGLQLLFYSVGIGQISSEVPQNLSASRPQDRQFILSSKKLLLSDSGFYLCAWSGSNYGYTFGSGTRLTVV.

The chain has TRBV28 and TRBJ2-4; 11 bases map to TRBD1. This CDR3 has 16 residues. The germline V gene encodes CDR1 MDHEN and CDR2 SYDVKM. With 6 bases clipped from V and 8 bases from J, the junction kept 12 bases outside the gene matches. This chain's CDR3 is CASSVTGTGGSDIQYF. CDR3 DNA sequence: TGTGCCAGCAGCGTGACCGGGACAGGGGGGTCAGACATTCAGTACTTC.

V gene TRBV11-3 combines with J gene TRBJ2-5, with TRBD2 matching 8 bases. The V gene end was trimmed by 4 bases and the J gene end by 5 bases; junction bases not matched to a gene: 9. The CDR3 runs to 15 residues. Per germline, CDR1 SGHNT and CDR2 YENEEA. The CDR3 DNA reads TGTGCCAGCAGCTCGAAAGCGGGAGTAAGTGAGACCCAGTACTTC. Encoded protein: CASSSKAGVSETQYF.

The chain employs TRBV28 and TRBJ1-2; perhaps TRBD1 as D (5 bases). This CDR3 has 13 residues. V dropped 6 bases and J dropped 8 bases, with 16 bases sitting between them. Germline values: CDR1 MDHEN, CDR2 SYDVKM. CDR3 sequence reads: CASSQSNRIGYTF. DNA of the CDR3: TGTGCCAGCAGCCAGAGTAACAGGATCGGCTACACCTTC.

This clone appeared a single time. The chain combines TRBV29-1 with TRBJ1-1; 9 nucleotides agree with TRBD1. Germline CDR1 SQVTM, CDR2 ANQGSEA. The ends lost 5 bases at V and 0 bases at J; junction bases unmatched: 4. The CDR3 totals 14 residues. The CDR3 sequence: CSVQTGGVNTEAFF. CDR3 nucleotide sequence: TGCAGCGTTCAGACAGGGGGAGTGAACACTGAAGCTTTCTTT. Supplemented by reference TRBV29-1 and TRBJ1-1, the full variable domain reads SAVISQKPSRDICQRGTSLTIQCQVDSQVTMMFWYRQQPGQSLTLIATANQGSEATYESGFVIDKFPISRPNLTFSTLTVSNMSPEDSSIYLCSVQTGGVNTEAFFGQGTRLTVV.

The CDR3: CASSLERGGGSYGYTF. CDR3 DNA: TGTGCCAGCAGCTTAGAGAGGGGTGGGGGCTCCTATGGCTACACCTTC. The chain employs TRBV11-2 and TRBJ1-2, with a tentative D call TRBD1 (6 bases). Germline V gives CDR1 SGHAT, CDR2 FQNNGV. This CDR3 is built from 16 residues. Trimming removed 0 bases at V and 4 bases at J, with 15 bases between.

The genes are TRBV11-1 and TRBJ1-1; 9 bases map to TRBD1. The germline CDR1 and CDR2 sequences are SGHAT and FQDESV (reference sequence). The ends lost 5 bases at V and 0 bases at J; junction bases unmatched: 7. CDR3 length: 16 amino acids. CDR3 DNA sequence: TGTGCCAGCAGCCCCGGGACAGGGAGTATGAACACTGAAGCTTTCTTT. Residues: CASSPGTGSMNTEAFF.

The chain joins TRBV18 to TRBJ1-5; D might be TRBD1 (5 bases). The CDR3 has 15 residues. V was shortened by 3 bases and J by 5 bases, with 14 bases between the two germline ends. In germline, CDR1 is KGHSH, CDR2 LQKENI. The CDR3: CASSPGGVADQPQHF. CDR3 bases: TGTGCCAGCTCACCTGGAGGGGTGGCGGATCAGCCCCAGCATTTT.

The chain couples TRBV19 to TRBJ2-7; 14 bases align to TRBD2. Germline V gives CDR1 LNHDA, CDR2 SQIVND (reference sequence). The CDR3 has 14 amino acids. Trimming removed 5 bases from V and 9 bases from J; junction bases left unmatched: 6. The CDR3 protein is CASSPGLAGAGQYF. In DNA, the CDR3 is TGTGCCAGTAGTCCGGGACTAGCGGGAGCGGGGCAGTACTTC.

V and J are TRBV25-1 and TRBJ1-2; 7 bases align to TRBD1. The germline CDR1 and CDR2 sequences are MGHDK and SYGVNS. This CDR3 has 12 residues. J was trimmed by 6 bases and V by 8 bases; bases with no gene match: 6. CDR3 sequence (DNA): TGTGCCAGCGCAACAGGGGCCCATGGCTACACCTTC. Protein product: CASATGAHGYTF.

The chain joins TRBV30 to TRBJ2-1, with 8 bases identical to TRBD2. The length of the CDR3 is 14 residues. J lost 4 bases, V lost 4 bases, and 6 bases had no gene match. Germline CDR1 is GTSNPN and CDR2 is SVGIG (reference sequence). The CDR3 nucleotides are TGTGCCTGGACAGTAGCGGGACATTACAATGAGCAGTTCTTC. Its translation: CAWTVAGHYNEQFF.

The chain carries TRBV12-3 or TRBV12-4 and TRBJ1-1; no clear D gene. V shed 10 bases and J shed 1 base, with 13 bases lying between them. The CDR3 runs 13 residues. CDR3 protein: CAISFSGNTEAFF. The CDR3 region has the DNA TGTGCCATTTCCTTTTCGGGGAACACTGAAGCTTTCTTT.